A selection of T cell receptor beta chains follows, all from one sample in a study of regulatory T cells in long-lasting Graves disease. TCRdb re-analysed the multiplex PCR reads in MiXCR, keeping a single row per CDR3 protein. Of approximately 480,000 distinct CDR3 sequences in the sample, around 16% were seen once. This same sample was also part of a study on T cells in Graves' hyperthyroidism and ophthalmopathy.

The material was peripheral blood mononuclear cells (PBMCs), obtained at new diagnosis, from a patient treated with antithyroid drugs. The receptor source for this set is a man aged 40-50 years with Graves disease. Both conserved end residues are part of each CDR3. A D gene is named only where the DNA matches it firmly. For some rows the clone size is stated as once, few or many, or as a class when expanded; others skip it.

D | J | size | V | CDR3 | DNA
TRBD1 | TRBJ1-1 | many | TRBV5-1 | CASSIKTGFTEAFF | TGCGCCAGCAGCATCAAGACAGGGTTCACTGAAGCTTTCTTT
TRBD2 | TRBJ2-5 | many | TRBV29-1 | CSVDLSGRGQETQYF | TGCAGCGTTGATCTGAGCGGGAGGGGGCAAGAGACCCAGTACTTC
TRBD1 | TRBJ1-4 | - | TRBV10-3 | CAISEPDGQGLETNEKLFF | TGTGCCATCAGTGAGCCGGATGGACAGGGTTTGGAGACTAATGAAAAACTGTTTTTT
TRBD2 | TRBJ2-7 | - | TRBV3-1 | CASSLPGLAGDEQYF | TGTGCCAGCAGCTTACCGGGACTAGCGGGAGACGAGCAGTACTTC
- | TRBJ1-6 | - | TRBV3-1 | CASSQDAPGWSPLHF | TGTGCCAGCAGCCAAGATGCCCCAGGGTGGTCACCCCTCCACTTT
TRBD1 | TRBJ2-7 | many | TRBV28 | CASRTEGQGGEQYF | TGTGCCAGCAGAACCGAGGGACAGGGAGGCGAGCAGTACTTC
TRBD2 | TRBJ2-1 | many | TRBV5-1 | CASSPLAGVNNEQFF | TGCGCCAGCAGCCCTCTAGCGGGAGTCAACAATGAGCAGTTCTTC
TRBD2 | TRBJ2-1 | - | TRBV24-1 | CATSDRGTSGRIYEQFF | TGTGCCACCAGTGACCGAGGGACTAGCGGGAGGATATATGAGCAGTTCTTC
- | TRBJ2-5 | few | TRBV7-9 | CASSLLGMETQYF | TGTGCCAGCAGCTTATTAGGGATGGAGACCCAGTACTTC
TRBD2 | TRBJ2-1 | - | TRBV19 | CASSIPGGLSEQFF | TGTGCCAGTAGTATCCCGGGAGGGCTCAGTGAGCAGTTCTTC
- | TRBJ2-5 | many | TRBV5-5 | CASSSWNGETQYF | TGTGCCAGCAGCTCATGGAACGGAGAGACCCAGTACTTC
- | TRBJ2-6 | - | TRBV10-3 | CAISGAASGANVLTF | TGTGCCATCAGTGGGGCGGCGTCTGGGGCCAACGTCCTGACTTTC
- | TRBJ2-2 | few | TRBV19 | CASSNPDTNTGELFF | TGTGCCAGTAGTAACCCTGACACGAACACCGGGGAGCTGTTTTTT
- | TRBJ2-1 | few | TRBV4-2 | CASSPNLGNPYREQFF | TGTGCCAGCAGCCCAAACCTAGGAAACCCATACCGGGAGCAGTTCTTC
TRBD2 | TRBJ2-7 | many | TRBV10-2 | CASSQTSGDSYEQYF | TGCGCCAGCAGTCAAACTAGCGGAGATTCCTACGAGCAGTACTTC
- | TRBJ1-4 | - | TRBV30 | CAWSVKGPPRATNEKLFF | TGTGCCTGGAGCGTTAAAGGACCACCTCGGGCAACTAATGAAAAACTGTTTTTT
- | TRBJ2-7 | many | TRBV3-1 | CASSQGSGEKSGEQYF | TGTGCCAGCAGCCAAGGGTCGGGAGAGAAAAGTGGCGAGCAGTACTTC
- | TRBJ1-6 | many | TRBV6-4 | CASSDYSRGSPLHF | TGTGCCAGCAGTGACTACTCGAGAGGTTCACCCCTCCACTTT
TRBD2 | TRBJ2-6 | many | TRBV11-2 | CASSKTVAGGISGANVLTF | TGTGCCAGCAGTAAGACGGTAGCGGGAGGGATATCTGGGGCCAACGTCCTGACTTTC
- | TRBJ2-2 | few | TRBV2 | CASSGGHRAAGELFF | TGTGCCAGCAGTGGAGGTCACAGGGCAGCCGGGGAGCTGTTTTTT
TRBD1 | TRBJ2-2 | few | TRBV12-5 | CASGFKGAGTGELFF | TGTGCTAGTGGTTTTAAGGGGGCGGGCACCGGGGAGCTGTTTTTT
- | TRBJ1-3 | few | TRBV7-2 | CASSHPDSGNTIYF | TGTGCCAGCAGCCATCCGGACTCTGGAAACACCATATATTTT
TRBD1 | TRBJ2-7 | many | TRBV24-1 | CATSPGQSSYEQYF | TGTGCCACCAGTCCGGGACAGAGCTCCTACGAGCAGTACTTC
- | TRBJ2-5 | - | TRBV3-1 | CASSHWGTAAVQETQYF | TGTGCCAGCAGCCATTGGGGGACGGCGGCGGTTCAAGAGACCCAGTACTTC
TRBD2 | TRBJ2-1 | - | TRBV4-2 | CASSQPGTSSNEQFF | TGTGCCAGCAGCCAACCAGGGACTAGCAGTAATGAGCAGTTCTTC
TRBD2 | TRBJ2-1 | few | TRBV20-1 | CSAGLLAGYGNEQFF | TGCAGTGCTGGATTACTAGCGGGGTACGGCAATGAGCAGTTCTTC
- | TRBJ2-5 | many | TRBV20-1 | CSAKEGYQETQYF | TGCAGTGCTAAGGAAGGGTACCAAGAGACCCAGTACTTC
- | TRBJ2-7 | - | TRBV10-3 | CAIKEAPAYEQYF | TGTGCCATCAAAGAGGCACCCGCCTACGAGCAGTACTTC
- | TRBJ1-5 | many | TRBV28 | CASTSWVGDSNQPQHF | TGTGCCAGCACCTCCTGGGTAGGGGATAGCAATCAGCCCCAGCATTTT
- | TRBJ1-1 | few | TRBV9 | CASSVQENTEAFF | TGTGCCAGCAGCGTACAGGAGAACACTGAAGCTTTCTTT
- | TRBJ1-6 | - | TRBV5-1 | CASSAGAYNSPLHF | TGCGCCAGCAGTGCGGGGGCCTATAATTCACCCCTCCACTTT
- | TRBJ2-1 | - | TRBV3-1 | CASSQEVGEQFF | TGTGCCAGCAGCCAGGAGGTAGGTGAGCAGTTCTTC
TRBD2 | TRBJ2-7 | many | TRBV5-1 | CASSPGLVHEQYF | TGCGCCAGCAGCCCCGGACTAGTGCACGAGCAGTACTTC
- | TRBJ2-4 | - | TRBV11-2 | CASSVGGGENIQYF | TGTGCCAGCAGCGTAGGGGGGGGGGAAAACATTCAGTACTTC
- | TRBJ1-2 | - | TRBV4-1 | CASSQEVTGGYTF | TGCGCCAGCAGCCAAGAGGTCACGGGTGGCTACACCTTC
TRBD2 | TRBJ2-1 | many | TRBV7-3 | CASSLGVGGAYNEQFF | TGTGCCAGCAGCTTAGGGGTGGGAGGGGCCTACAATGAGCAGTTCTTC
- | TRBJ2-1 | few | TRBV19 | CASSIGGTVNEQFF | TGTGCCAGTAGTATAGGCGGGACTGTGAATGAGCAGTTCTTC
- | TRBJ1-1 | few | TRBV25-1 | CASRTGTEAFF | TGTGCCAGCAGGACGGGCACTGAAGCTTTCTTT
TRBD2 | TRBJ2-2 | many | TRBV12-3/TRBV12-4 | CASSLNVRLAYTGELFF | TGTGCCAGCAGTTTAAATGTTAGACTAGCTTACACCGGGGAGCTGTTTTTT
- | TRBJ2-1 | many | TRBV28 | CASSGYWAKGLTYEQFF | TGTGCCAGCAGCGGCTATTGGGCCAAGGGACTGACTTATGAGCAGTTCTTC
- | TRBJ1-5 | many | TRBV10-3 | CAISNHEKGNQPQHF | TGTGCCATCAGCAACCACGAGAAGGGGAATCAGCCCCAGCATTTT
- | TRBJ2-7 | many | TRBV20-1 | CSARSPSSYEQYF | TGCAGTGCTAGGTCCCCTAGCTCCTACGAGCAGTACTTC
- | TRBJ2-5 | - | TRBV15 | CATSGTGYGETQYF | TGTGCCACCAGCGGTACAGGGTACGGAGAGACCCAGTACTTC
- | TRBJ2-5 | - | TRBV7-8 | CASSFGQTQETQYF | TGTGCCAGCAGCTTTGGACAGACCCAAGAGACCCAGTACTTC
- | TRBJ1-5 | few | TRBV19 | CASRQGGPNQPQHF | TGTGCCAGTAGACAAGGGGGGCCGAATCAGCCCCAGCATTTT
- | TRBJ2-1 | many | TRBV24-1 | CATSRGPMFDNEQFF | TGTGCCACAAGTCGGGGCCCTATGTTCGACAATGAGCAGTTCTTC
- | TRBJ2-3 | - | TRBV9 | CASSKSVSGVLTFDTQYF | TGTGCCAGCAGCAAAAGCGTCTCAGGGGTTCTCACATTTGATACGCAGTATTTT
TRBD2 | TRBJ2-5 | many | TRBV30 | CAWSVIAGEETQYF | TGTGCCTGGAGTGTAATAGCGGGAGAAGAGACCCAGTACTTC
TRBD1 | TRBJ1-3 | - | TRBV20-1 | CSARNPGQGSPGNTIYF | TGCAGTGCTAGAAACCCAGGACAGGGGAGCCCTGGAAACACCATATATTTT
- | TRBJ2-5 | - | TRBV7-9 | CASRLERETQYF | TGTGCCAGCAGGTTGGAGCGGGAGACCCAGTACTTC
TRBD1 | TRBJ1-5 | - | TRBV6-2/TRBV6-3 | CASSEGGARYQPQHF | TGTGCCAGCAGTGAAGGGGGCGCACGGTATCAGCCCCAGCATTTT
- | TRBJ1-1 | many | TRBV6-5 | CASSYQGNTEAFF | TGTGCCAGCAGTTATCAGGGGAACACTGAAGCTTTCTTT
TRBD1 | TRBJ2-7 | - | TRBV4-2 | CASSQAGQGHEQYF | TGTGCCAGCAGCCAAGCGGGACAGGGACACGAGCAGTACTTC
TRBD1 | TRBJ1-2 | many | TRBV28 | CASRGQGGYTF | TGTGCCAGCAGGGGACAGGGTGGCTACACCTTC
TRBD1 | TRBJ1-3 | - | TRBV28 | CASSSPRGATGNTIYF | TGTGCCAGCAGTAGTCCCAGGGGGGCAACTGGAAACACCATATATTTT
- | TRBJ2-7 | many | TRBV11-2 | CASSQQLDGEQYF | TGTGCCAGCAGCCAACAATTGGACGGCGAGCAGTACTTC
- | TRBJ1-6 | many | TRBV7-2 | CASSGQLDSPLHF | TGTGCCAGCAGCGGCCAGCTTGATTCACCCCTCCACTTT
- | TRBJ2-7 | many | TRBV3-1 | CASSQDRSSDEQYF | TGTGCCAGCAGCCAAGATCGATCGTCCGACGAGCAGTACTTC